This T cell receptor (beta chain) came from a study of CD8 T cells in Susac syndrome. RNA was extracted with the RNeasy kit, and a quantity of 0.5 to 1 ug was reverse transcribed using random hexamers. By means of immunoSEQ multiplex PCR, TCR beta CDR3 spanning 54 Vbeta and 13 Jbeta underwent amplification. TCRdb re-called the immunoSEQ multiplex PCR reads through MiXCR, storing one row per CDR3 protein. The repertoire consists of about 300,000 distinct CDR3 sequences, with around 89% occurring once and the leading ten covering more than 0.15%. The source material was CD8+ T cells from PBMCs. The TCR was taken from a human donor with multiple sclerosis.

The CDR3 reads CASSPTSGYTYNEQFF. Written as DNA, the CDR3 is TGTGCCAGCAGCCCAACTAGCGGATATACCTACAATGAGCAGTTCTTC. The chain links TRBV13 to TRBJ2-1; 8 nucleotides line up with TRBD2. This CDR3 contains 16 residues. J gave up 2 bases and V 5 bases, and 8 bases lay outside the gene matches. Germline CDR1 and CDR2: PRHDT and FYEKMQ (reference sequence).